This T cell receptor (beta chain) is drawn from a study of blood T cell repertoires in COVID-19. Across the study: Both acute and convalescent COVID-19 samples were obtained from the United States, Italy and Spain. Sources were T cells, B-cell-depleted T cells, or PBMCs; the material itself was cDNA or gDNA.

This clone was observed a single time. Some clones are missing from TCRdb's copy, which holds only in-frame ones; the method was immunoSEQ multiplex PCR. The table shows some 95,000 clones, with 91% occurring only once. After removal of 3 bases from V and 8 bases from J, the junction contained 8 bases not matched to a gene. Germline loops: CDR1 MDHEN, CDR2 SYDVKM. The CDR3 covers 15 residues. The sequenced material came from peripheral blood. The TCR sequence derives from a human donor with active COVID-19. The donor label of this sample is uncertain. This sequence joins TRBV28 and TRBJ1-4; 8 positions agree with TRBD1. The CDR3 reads CASSLGQVAGEKLFF. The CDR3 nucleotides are TGTGCCAGCAGTTTGGGACAGGTTGCTGGCGAAAAACTGTTTTTT. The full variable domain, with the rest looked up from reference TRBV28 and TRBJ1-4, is DVKVTQSSRYLVKRTGEKVFLECVQDMDHENMFWYRQDPGLGLRLIYFSYDVKMKEKGDIPEGYSVSREKKERFSLILESASTNQTSMYLCASSLGQVAGEKLFFGSGTQLSVL.